This TCR beta chain came from a study of regulatory T cells in long-lasting Graves disease. Regarding the study as a whole: When disease was persistent, TRBV28, TRBJ1-2 and TRBJ2-5 were the favored segments. Lower TCR diversity was seen in persistent Graves' patients than in newly diagnosed ones.

As for time point: persistent/refractory GD, antithyroid drugs over 5 years with positive TRAb. Isolated PBMC RNA provided the starting material for the TCR library. Per the germline V gene, CDR1 is LNHNV and CDR2 is YYDKDF (reference sequence). The CDR3 spans 13 residues. The V end lost 4 bases, the J end lost 1 base, and 7 bases lay between the germline ends. Assembly of TCR beta libraries relied on iRepertoire HTBI primers together with Arm-PCR of CDR3 regions. MiXCR was run by TCRdb on the multiplex PCR reads, yielding one entry per CDR3 protein. The repertoire holds about 470,000 distinct CDR3 sequences, with under 25% as singletons. This clonotype was recorded many times. Antigen specificity is unknown.

The chain has TRBV15 and TRBJ1-1; D not certain. Specimen: peripheral blood mononuclear cells (PBMCs), collected when the disease was refractory, from a patient treated with antithyroid drugs. This receptor was taken from a female donor with Graves disease. The CDR3 coding sequence is TGTGCCACCAGCAATGAGGGGAACACTGAAGCTTTCTTT. It encodes CATSNEGNTEAFF.